This T cell receptor (beta chain) was captured in a study of blood T cells in healthy people across ages. Study-wide background: With template switching, about one barcoded beta molecule was captured per two T cells. Findings and caveats of the study: Investigators treated diversity estimates from one million T cells as underestimates.

V dropped 1 base and J dropped 10 bases, with 16 bases sitting between them. Germline CDR1 LGHNA, CDR2 YNFKEQ. CDR3 size: 14 residues. As to this clonotype: Its antigen is as yet unknown.

Alongside a J-beta primer mix, a sample-barcoded 5' primer served in a second PCR lasting 7 to 11 cycles. Each cDNA molecule carried a tag from a template-switch adaptor that contained 12 random nucleotides. A single record per CDR3 protein comes from TCRdb applying MiXCR to the 5' RACE reads. In the table there are approximately 1.5 million distinct CDR3 sequences, roughly 43% of which are singletons. Sequencing used blood. This receptor was obtained from a woman aged 18-29 years in good health. The genes are TRBV4-2 and TRBJ1-1; D perhaps matches TRBD1 (6 bases). CDR3 amino acids: CASSQGSDLGGAFF. The CDR3 coding sequence is TGTGCCAGCAGCCAAGGGTCAGACTTAGGGGGAGCTTTCTTT.